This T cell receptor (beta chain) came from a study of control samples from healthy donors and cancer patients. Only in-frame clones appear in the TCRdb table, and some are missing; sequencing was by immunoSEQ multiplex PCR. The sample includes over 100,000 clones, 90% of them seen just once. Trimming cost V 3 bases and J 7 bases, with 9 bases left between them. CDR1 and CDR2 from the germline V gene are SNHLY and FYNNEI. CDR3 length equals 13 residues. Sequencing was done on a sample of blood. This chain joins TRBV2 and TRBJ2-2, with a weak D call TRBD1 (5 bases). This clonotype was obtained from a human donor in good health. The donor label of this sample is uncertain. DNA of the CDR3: TGTGCCAGCAGTGACGACAGAAGCGGGGAGCTGTTTTTT. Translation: CASSDDRSGELFF.